This T cell receptor (beta chain) was recovered during a study of cytomegalovirus exposure and HLA in healthy donors (TCRdb year 2017). Notes on the research overall: An earlier analysis of about 560 of the donors reported approximately 260 Gb of sequence data and 117 million unique TCR beta sequences obtained from approximately 180 million T cells. The study aimed to test whether signatures of past pathogen exposure could be identified by cataloging public T cell receptors. Rather than drawing on any new phenotypic data, the later analysis identified candidate immune exposures from TCR beta sequences and the way those sequences occurred across donors. A later analysis re-examined previously published TCR beta repertoires from roughly 650 donors and added high-resolution HLA genotyping to investigate patterns of TCR occurrence. A separate validation cohort of roughly 130 different subjects was used in addition to the 666-subject first cohort. The study combined high-throughput TCR immunosequencing, statistical association of individual TCRs with disease status, and machine learning to predict cytomegalovirus infection status. To decide whether each TCR beta V gene segment behaved as functional or pseudogenic, an earlier analysis of fewer than 750 of the donors relied on high-throughput TCR beta sequencing. The study profiled the T cell repertoires of under 700 subjects by immunosequencing and related them to cytomegalovirus serostatus. Both class I and class II loci were covered by HLA typing, at four-digit resolution. Donor age, sex, ethnicity and CMV serostatus were compiled alongside the repertoire data. Among the 398 genotyped donors, 81% belonged to the genetic ancestry cluster associated with self-reported Caucasian donors. Every repertoire in the discovery cohort had been generated on one and the same sequencing platform. The number of donors typed differed by locus, with roughly 629-640 for A, B, C, DRB1 and DQB1, more than 500 for DQA1, under 610 for DPA1, and approximately 470 for DPB1. Genome-wide SNP genotypes for about 65% of the 666 donors were used in a later genetic analysis, which treated that subset as a discovery cohort. Roughly five DR-DQ haplotypes were treated as single units for association and clustering because of strong linkage in the cohort. Approximately 300 gigabases of sequencing data and tens of millions of unique TCR sequences made up an early release that covered approximately 650 HLA-typed donors. Across around 400 genotyped donors of the cohort, an average of about 220,000 unique TCR beta nucleotide sequences per donor were sequenced, and around 20% of those sequences were non-productive. General conclusions and limits of the study: In a later analysis, several top co-occurrence clusters were reported to appear linked to parvovirus B19, influenza, CMV and Epstein-Barr virus. The presence/absence analyses assumed that sequencing depth was roughly uniform across donors, and that assumption may not be true. The earlier analysis of around 600 of the donors excluded roughly 17 rarely observed V segments, including chromosome 9 orphons, because counts were too low. For the cohort, immune exposure information was limited to CMV serostatus. Most TCR sequences were seen in very few donors, while some public TCRs were found in many individuals. Compared with the approximately 600-donor mean, donors in an Asian-associated ancestry cluster had fewer N-insertions in productive TCRs, according to a later genetic analysis. Only TCR beta chains were sequenced in this cohort, and the absence of alpha or paired-chain data limited detectable features. The classifier was reported to diagnose cytomegalovirus status with high specificity and sensitivity in both the original cohort and the validation cohort. In vitro tests confirmed that a few of the cytomegalovirus-associated TCR beta chains recognize cytomegalovirus antigens. A later analysis found that HLA-associated TCR beta chains were more clonally expanded and had lower generation probabilities than equally common non-associated chains. Most CMV-associated TCR beta chains appeared to be HLA-restricted in a later analysis, and the HLA associations seemed to be driven largely by CMV exposure. A further reported finding was that TCR beta sequences accurately predicted the HLA-A and HLA-B alleles for most subjects in the first cohort. Correlated functional status among segregating V segments might reflect linkage disequilibrium, but an unknown experimental factor could not be ruled out. At a false discovery rate of 0.05, a later analysis linked roughly 17,000 TCR beta sequences to specific HLA alleles. An earlier analysis of around 540 of the donors showed that most TCR beta V segments appeared in productive rearrangements either about 90% or about 30% of the time, which broadly matched IMGT annotations. It was suggested by the authors that the approach could potentially be generalized to other disease states and immunological phenotypes. A cluster of highly shared sequence variants was judged likely to represent a technical artifact of the sequencing pipeline. V-gene and J-gene trimming of TCR beta chains was associated with a missense DCLRE1C variant in a later genetic analysis, and the association was replicated in an independent cohort. Strong co-occurrence of HLA alleles, especially DR and DQ, made assigning TCR associations to individual alleles difficult. The study listed approximately 150 TCR beta chains as associated with cytomegalovirus. The 87-base-pair reads could not distinguish some IMGT-functional V segments, including TRBV6-2 and TRBV6-3, so those segments were excluded. In a later analysis, TCR association rates were found to vary across HLA loci, with the most associated TCRs seen for DRB1 alleles and the fewest for HLA-C alleles. Because some donors lacked HLA typing at each locus, the association tests relied only on the typed subset.

The library was obtained by the immunoSEQ multiplex PCR assay. A mixture of 60 forward primers for TCR Vbeta segments and 13 reverse primers for TCR Jbeta segments was used in the multiplex PCR. The CDR3 region of rearranged TCR beta genes was amplified from genomic DNA by a multiplex PCR assay. On the Illumina HiSeq System, the amplified TCR beta libraries were sequenced as 87-base-pair reads. The source study handled its data this way. A later analysis counted approximately 76 million unique TCR beta chains across the 700 or so repertoires, and roughly 11 million of these chains were shared by at least two donors. Raw reads were error-corrected and collapsed into unique sequences by a nearest-neighbor algorithm in which closely related sequences were merged to remove PCR and sequencing errors. V, D and J gene segments were assigned by aligning CDR3 sequences to IMGT reference sequences. For a sequence to be retained, a match of at least six nucleotides was required to both a V gene segment and a J gene segment. A rearrangement counted as productive if the CDR3 had no stop codons and remained in frame with V and J, and every other rearrangement counted as non-productive. CDR3 was defined according to IMGT convention as the region running from the second conserved V-encoded cysteine to the conserved J-encoded phenylalanine. The earlier analysis of fewer than 700 of the donors excluded sequences that lacked an unambiguous match to a single V gene segment. An earlier analysis of 587 of the donors classified V segments as functional when productive rearrangements were above 56.7% and as segregating when the standard deviation between donors was above 5%. To diagnose cytomegalovirus status from the catalog of TCR beta chain sequences, a statistical classification framework was built. A later analysis assigned V and J genes by comparing TCR nucleotide sequences with IMGT/GENE-DB human TR gene sequences. In a later analysis, CDR3 sequences and most-parsimonious VDJ recombination scenarios were assigned using the TCRdist pipeline. In a later analysis, each TCR beta chain was defined by its CDR3 amino acid sequence together with its V-gene family, and reads lacking a unique V-gene family were excluded. A later analysis removed 500 to 650 highly shared, low-generation-probability nucleotide sequences to deal with suspected cross-contamination and a sequencing artifact. For each public chain, a later analysis derived a clonal expansion index from normalized ranks of inferred template counts within each repertoire. Generation probabilities in a later analysis came from a VDJ recombination model fitted to out-of-frame rearrangements, and those results were checked against IGoR. Hypergeometric tests were used in a later analysis to score TCR-TCR, TCR-HLA and TCR-CMV co-occurrence, with a repertoire-size bias correction applied to the TCR pairs. False discovery rates were estimated in a later analysis by permuting HLA or CMV assignments 20 times. A later analysis grouped co-occurring TCRs with DBSCAN, adding TCRdist sequence similarity when clustering within HLA-allele-positive subsets. Repertoires with fewer than 30,000 or more than 120,000 public chains were left out of co-occurrence clustering, as were five repertoires with anomalous nucleotide sharing. As stored in TCRdb, this immuneACCESS dataset retains in-frame rearrangements with V and J assigned. A fraction of the clones does not appear; measured against another copy, unresolved V genes explain less than half of the discrepancy, and the remainder lacks a known reason. The V and J calls and clone size were taken over from that table, and D and trimming were inferred from the DNA. Present in this sample are approximately 170,000 clones, around 67% of which were seen just once. Clones ranked in the top ten supply roughly 4% of the sample.

In total, over 600 healthy bone marrow donors made up the cohort. At the time of sampling, all cohort members were nominally healthy, though unrecorded immune exposures were likely present. The donor was CMV seropositive and was included in the group of 270 or so seropositive cohort members. A peripheral blood sample was provided by each donor, and peripheral blood mononuclear cells were used for TCR beta sequencing. The Qiagen DNeasy Blood Extraction Kit was used to extract genomic DNA from the blood cell samples. Worth noting for this clone: Its antigen is not yet known. No per-base quality is available; no much larger clone lies one base away.

Reading from cysteine to phenylalanine, the CDR3 counts 14 amino acids. Only the CDR3 portion is preserved as DNA: 42 bases, with reading frame beginning at the first base. Reading the germline V gene (reference sequence) gives CDR1 LNHDA and CDR2 SQIVND. The V end gives up 5 bases and the J end 8 bases, leaving 8 bases in the junction not matched to a gene. This chain is built from TRBV19 and TRBJ1-4; the central 7 bases match TRBD1. The sequenced sample consisted of PBMCs. The sequence was obtained from a young woman in good health and CMV-seropositive. The nucleotides are TGTGCCAGTAGTGACAGACAGGGCGGGGAAAAACTGTTTTTT. This encodes CASSDRQGGEKLFF.